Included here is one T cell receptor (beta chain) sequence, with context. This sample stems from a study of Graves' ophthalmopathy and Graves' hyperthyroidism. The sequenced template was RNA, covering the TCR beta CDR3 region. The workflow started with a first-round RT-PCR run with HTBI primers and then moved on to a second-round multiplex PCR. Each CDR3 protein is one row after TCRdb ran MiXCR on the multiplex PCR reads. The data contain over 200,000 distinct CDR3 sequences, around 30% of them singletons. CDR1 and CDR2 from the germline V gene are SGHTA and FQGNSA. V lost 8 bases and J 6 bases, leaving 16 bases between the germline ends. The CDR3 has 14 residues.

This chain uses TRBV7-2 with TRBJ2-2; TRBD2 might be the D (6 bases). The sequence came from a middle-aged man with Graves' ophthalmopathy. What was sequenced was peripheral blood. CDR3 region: CASGPRGPSGELFF. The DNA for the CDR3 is TGTGCCAGCGGACCGCGGGGTCCCTCCGGGGAGCTGTTTTTT.